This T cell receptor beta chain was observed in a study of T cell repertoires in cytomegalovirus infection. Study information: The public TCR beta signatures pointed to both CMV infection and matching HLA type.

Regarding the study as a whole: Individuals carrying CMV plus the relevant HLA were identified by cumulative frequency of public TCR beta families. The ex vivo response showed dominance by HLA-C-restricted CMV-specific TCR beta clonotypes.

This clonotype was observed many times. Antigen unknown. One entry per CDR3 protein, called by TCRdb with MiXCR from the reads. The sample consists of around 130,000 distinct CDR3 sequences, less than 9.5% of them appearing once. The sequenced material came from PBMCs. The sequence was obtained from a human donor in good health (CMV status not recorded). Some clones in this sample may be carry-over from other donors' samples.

The CDR3 bases are TGTGCCAGCAGCTTATATGGGGGAGAGGGGACTGAAGCTTTCTTT. Residues: CASSLYGGEGTEAFF. The chain combines TRBV7-2 with TRBJ1-1, with a weak D call TRBD1 (5 bases). The V gene's germline CDR1 is SGHTA and CDR2 FQGNSA. The CDR3 totals 15 residues. V was cut by 2 bases and J by 5 bases, with 15 bases left in between.